Listed here is a single TCR beta chain. Looked up from germline, CDR1 is SGHRS and CDR2 is YFSETQ. This CDR3 is 12 amino acids long. V was shortened by 7 bases and J by 7 bases, with 15 bases between the two germline ends. This sample is part of a study of blood T cell repertoires in COVID-19. For the study at large: COVID-19 samples from acute and convalescent phases originated in the United States, Italy and Spain. Nucleic acid was either cDNA or gDNA, and it came from T cells, B-cell-depleted T cells, or PBMCs.

Original methodology: Using reference gene primer amplification, nucleated cell counts were estimated. TCRdb keeps only in-frame clones here, not all; method: immunoSEQ multiplex PCR. The V and J calls and the clone size are those of that table, but D and trimming were determined from the DNA. Of about 81,000 clones listed, roughly four fifths are singletons. The sequenced sample was peripheral blood. The rearrangement joins TRBV5-1 to TRBJ2-7; TRBD2 might be the D (6 bases). The origin of this receptor is a human donor in a cohort sampled during active COVID-19. As DNA, the CDR3 is TGCGCCAGCGGAGGGTCGGGAAGGGAGCAGTACTTC. Amino acids: CASGGSGREQYF.